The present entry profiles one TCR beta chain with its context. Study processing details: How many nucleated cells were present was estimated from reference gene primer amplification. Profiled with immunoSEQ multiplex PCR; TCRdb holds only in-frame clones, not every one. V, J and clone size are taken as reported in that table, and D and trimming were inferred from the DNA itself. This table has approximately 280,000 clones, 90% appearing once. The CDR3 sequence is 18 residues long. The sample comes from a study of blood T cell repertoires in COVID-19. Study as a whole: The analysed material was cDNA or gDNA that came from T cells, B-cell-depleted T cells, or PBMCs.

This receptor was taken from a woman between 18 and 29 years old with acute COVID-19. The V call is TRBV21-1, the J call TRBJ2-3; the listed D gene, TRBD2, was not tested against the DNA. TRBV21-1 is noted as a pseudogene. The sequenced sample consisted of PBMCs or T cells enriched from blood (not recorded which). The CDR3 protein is CASSKWSHTGGCANTQYF. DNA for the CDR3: TGTGCCAGCAGCAAATGGTCCCACACGGGGGGTTGCGCCAATACGCAGTATTTT.